The text below deals with one TCR beta chain. No antigen is known for it. These data originate in a study of long-term antiretroviral therapy in people with HIV. Study results and caveats: Compared with controls, HIV repertoires showed narrower CDR3 length ranges. Dominating the repertoire at all time points were the clones that expanded before ART.

With survey level as its setting, the immunoSEQ assay was v3.0. Generated by immunoSEQ multiplex PCR, the TCRdb table keeps only in-frame clones and is missing some. The sample lists some 12,000 clones; more than 80% were seen once. V trimming: 10 bases; J trimming: 4 bases; junction bases outside the gene matches: 5. Germline CDR1 ENHRY, CDR2 SYGVKD. The CDR3 covers 14 residues. Post-ART PBMC samples numbered at least two per donor, and pre-ART ones at least one. There were no participants with HIV treated outside the United States. J is TRBJ2-2 and V is TRBV10-3; 11 nucleotides line up with TRBD2. The TCR originated in a man in his forties or fifties with HIV. This specimen was unsorted PBMCs, taken 3.4 years after starting antiretroviral therapy. CDR3 in DNA: TGTGCCACACTAGCGGGAGCTACCACCGGGGAGCTGTTTTTT. Its translation is CATLAGATTGELFF.